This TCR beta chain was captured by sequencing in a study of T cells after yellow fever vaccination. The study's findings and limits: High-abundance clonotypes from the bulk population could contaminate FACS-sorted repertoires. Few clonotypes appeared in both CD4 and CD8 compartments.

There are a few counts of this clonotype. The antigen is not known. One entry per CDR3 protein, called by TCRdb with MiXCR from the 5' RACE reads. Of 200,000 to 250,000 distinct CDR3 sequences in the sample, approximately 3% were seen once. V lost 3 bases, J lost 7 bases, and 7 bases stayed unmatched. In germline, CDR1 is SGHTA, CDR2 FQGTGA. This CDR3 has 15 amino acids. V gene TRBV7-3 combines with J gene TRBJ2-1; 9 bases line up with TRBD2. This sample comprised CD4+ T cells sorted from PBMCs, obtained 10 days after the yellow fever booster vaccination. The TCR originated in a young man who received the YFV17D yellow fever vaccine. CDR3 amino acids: CASSLTRGGPNEQFF. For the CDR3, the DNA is TGTGCCAGCAGCTTGACGCGGGGGGGCCCTAATGAGCAGTTCTTC.